This T cell receptor (beta chain) was sequenced during a study of control samples from healthy donors and cancer patients. The CDR3 extends over 15 amino acids. Germline V gene sequence: CDR1 SGDLS, CDR2 YYNGEE. Deletions cut 0 bases from V and 1 base from J, with 10 bases between. TCRdb's copy holds only in-frame clones and misses some; the assay was immunoSEQ multiplex PCR. The table lists some 130,000 clones, around 96% of them singletons. The clonotype originates from a man aged 25 to 40 in good health. Sample: blood. This chain joins TRBV9 and TRBJ1-1, with D perhaps matching TRBD1 (5 bases). The CDR3 sequence is CASSVEGLKNTEAFF. The CDR3 coding sequence is TGTGCCAGCAGCGTAGAGGGGCTGAAGAACACTGAAGCTTTCTTT.